This T cell receptor beta chain is from a study of blood T cell repertoires in COVID-19. V dropped 5 bases and J dropped 0 bases, with 13 bases sitting between them. Germline CDR1 and CDR2: SGHTA and FQGTGA. This CDR3 is built from 16 residues. The table came from immunoSEQ multiplex PCR; TCRdb's copy has only in-frame clones and leaves some out. The sample carries 270,000 or so clones, about 89% recorded once. This receptor was obtained from a woman aged 18-30 years who had recovered from COVID-19. The rearrangement joins TRBV7-3 to TRBJ2-2; no definite D call. The sequencing sample was made of PBMCs or T cells enriched from blood (not recorded which). The CDR3 coding sequence is TGTGCCAGCAGCGAATCTACAGCAGCGAACACCGGGGAGCTGTTTTTT. It translates to CASSESTAANTGELFF.